The T cell receptor beta chain under discussion was sequenced for a study of blood T cell repertoires in COVID-19. About the study: Sources were T cells, B-cell-depleted T cells, or PBMCs; the material itself was cDNA or gDNA.

The CDR3 loop spans 16 amino acids. Per germline, CDR1 SEHNR and CDR2 FQNEAQ (reference sequence). Trimming cost V 5 bases and J 1 base; bases outside gene matches: 6. Followed over time, Seattle patients had been enrolled while infection was active. Authors' methods: Cell counts per sample came from amplifying reference gene primers. Some clones are missing from TCRdb's copy, which holds only in-frame ones; the method was immunoSEQ multiplex PCR. Clone size and the V and J calls come from that table; the DNA yielded D and trimming. This table has approximately 330,000 clones, 87% appearing once. This clone has a single count.

The source material was peripheral blood. This receptor was taken from a man between 25 and 39 years old with COVID-19, enrolled during active disease. J is TRBJ1-4 and V is TRBV7-9, with TRBD1 matching 8 bases. The DNA for the CDR3 is TGTGCCAGCAGCGTAAGACAGGGGCTAACTAATGAAAAACTGTTTTTT. Amino acids: CASSVRQGLTNEKLFF.